A single sample gave rise to the 14 T cell receptor beta chains below, sequenced in a study of radiotherapy plus CTLA-4 blockade in lung cancer. Assay: immunoSEQ multiplex PCR; the TCRdb copy retains only in-frame clones and omits some. In the table there are about 90,000 clones, about four fifths of which are singletons. This specimen was peripheral blood, taken from a patient treated with radiotherapy plus ipilimumab. The receptors originated from a human donor with non-small cell lung cancer that progressed on radiotherapy plus ipilimumab.

The chain couples TRBV5-6 to TRBJ2-3; 10 bases line up with TRBD2. The CDR3 length is 18 residues. Germline loops: CDR1 SGHDT, CDR2 YYEEEE. With V trimmed by 3 bases and J by 2 bases, 12 bases remained unmatched. CDR3 in DNA: TGTGCCAGCAGCTCGCCTGGCCTAGCGGGGGATCCCACAGATACGCAGTATTTT. Its protein is CASSSPGLAGDPTDTQYF.

This clone has just one count. This rearrangement joins TRBV5-4 to TRBJ1-2; tentative D call: TRBD1 (5 bases). CDR3 length: 14 residues. The germline V gene has CDR1 SGHNT and CDR2 YYREEE (reference sequence). The V gene lost 1 base and the J gene lost 0 bases, with 7 bases spanning the gap. The CDR3 DNA sequence: TGTGCCAGCAGCTTGCAGGGTGCTAACTATGGCTACACCTTC. Translating gives CASSLQGANYGYTF.

The chain has TRBV7-2 and TRBJ2-7; 10 bases map to TRBD1. Germline assignment: CDR1 SGHTA and CDR2 FQGNSA. The CDR3 has 15 residues. Trimming at V came to 1 base and at J to 4 bases, leaving 4 bases not matched to a gene. CDR3 bases: TGTGCCAGCAGCTTAGTTGGGACAGGGGCGTACGAGCAGTACTTC. It yields the protein CASSLVGTGAYEQYF.

This clone appeared a few times. The V and J genes are TRBV7-3 and TRBJ1-3, with D possibly being TRBD1 (6 bases). This CDR3 region has 17 residues. V was trimmed by 5 bases and J by 0 bases, leaving 17 bases between them. Germline loops: CDR1 SGHTA, CDR2 FQGTGA. CDR3 in DNA: TGTGCCAGCAGCGAGCAGCGGGACACCGACTCTGGAAACACCATATATTTT. Its translation: CASSEQRDTDSGNTIYF.

This chain joins TRBV7-2 and TRBJ2-1, with unresolved D. The CDR3 contains 11 residues. CDR1 and CDR2 from the germline V gene are SGHTA and FQGNSA. V lost 6 bases and J 6 bases, leaving 6 bases between the germline ends. The CDR3 reads CASSQLNEQFF. In nucleotides, the CDR3 is TGTGCCAGCAGTCAACTCAATGAGCAGTTCTTC.

The chain has TRBV5-1 and TRBJ2-1, with TRBD2 identical over 11 bases. The V gene end was trimmed by 0 bases and the J gene end by 4 bases; junction bases not matched to a gene: 0. Germline-derived CDR1 and CDR2 are SGHRS and YFSETQ. The CDR3 loop spans 15 amino acids. The CDR3 sequence: CASSLVAGGYNEQFF. CDR3 nucleotide sequence: TGCGCCAGCAGCTTGGTAGCGGGAGGGTACAATGAGCAGTTCTTC.

The chain carries TRBV6-5 and TRBJ2-1; unclear D gene. The V gene lost 0 bases and the J gene lost 12 bases, with 21 bases spanning the gap. The CDR3 runs 16 residues. Germline CDR1 is MNHEY and CDR2 is SVGAGI. CDR3 sequence (DNA): TGTGCCAGCAGTTACTCTATCGAGGAGACACGGTTGGGGCAGTTCTTC. Encoded protein: CASSYSIEETRLGQFF.

In its sample, this clone ranks as medium-sized (0.01 to 0.1%). The J gene is TRBJ1-2, the V gene TRBV7-2; D call uncertain. V lost 1 base, J lost 0 bases, and 3 bases lay in between. Germline loops: CDR1 SGHTA, CDR2 FQGNSA. The CDR3 is 13 residues long. The CDR3 DNA reads as TGTGCCAGCAGCTTAGGCCCTAACTATGGCTACACCTTC. Translated: CASSLGPNYGYTF.

This chain uses TRBV18 with TRBJ1-1; no definite D call. V dropped 3 bases and J dropped 4 bases, with 12 bases sitting between them. This CDR3 is 14 amino acids long. Germline V gene sequence: CDR1 KGHSH, CDR2 LQKENI. CDR3 sequence reads: CASSPVEGSTEAFF. DNA of the CDR3: TGTGCCAGCTCACCGGTAGAAGGGAGCACTGAAGCTTTCTTT.

The V and J genes are TRBV10-3 and TRBJ1-6, with D possibly TRBD1 on 5 matching bases. Germline V gene sequence: CDR1 ENHRY, CDR2 SYGVKD. The V end was cut by 10 bases, the J end by 13 bases, with 23 bases between. This CDR3 is built from 14 residues. The CDR3 nucleotides read TGTGCCACCGCGACAGACCAGTCTGTTACGCCCCTCCACTTT. Its translation is CATATDQSVTPLHF.

This clone is a singleton in its sample. The rearrangement links TRBV2 to TRBJ1-1; D gene ambiguous. This CDR3 region has 14 residues. Trimming left V 7 bases short and J 1 base short, with 13 bases between. The germline V gene encodes CDR1 SNHLY and CDR2 FYNNEI. This CDR3 is CASNPITANTEAFF. As DNA, the CDR3 is TGTGCCAGCAACCCTATTACAGCGAACACTGAAGCTTTCTTT.

The rearrangement joins TRBV15 to TRBJ2-1; 8 nucleotides align to TRBD2. The junction had 2 bases not matched to a gene; V was cut back by 0 bases and J by 4 bases. The CDR3 runs 15 residues. CDR1 and CDR2 from the germline V gene are LNHNV and YYDKDF (reference sequence). The DNA of the CDR3 is TGTGCCACCAGCAGAGATGCTAGCGGGTACAATGAGCAGTTCTTC. It codes for CATSRDASGYNEQFF.

The V call is TRBV5-8, the J call TRBJ1-1; unclear D gene. The CDR3 covers 15 residues. CDR1 is SGHTS, CDR2 YDEGEE, per germline. Trimming left V 3 bases short and J 12 bases short, with 24 bases between. CDR3 nucleotide sequence: TGTGCCAGCAGCTCCTTAAGACTCGCCCTAGAAGTTTCTTTCTTT. Amino acids: CASSSLRLALEVSFF.

With respect to this clone: Mismatch with germline at one junction end may stem from a read error. J is TRBJ1-5 and V is TRBV6-4; the match to TRBD1 covers 7 bases. Germline V gives CDR1 MRHNA, CDR2 SNTAGT. This CDR3 region has 13 residues. Here the CDR3 reads CEGQPSCNQPQHF. CDR3 bases: TGCGAGGGACAGCCCTCCTGCAATCAGCCCCAGCATTTT.